Listed below are T cell receptor beta chains from one sample, sequenced in a study of monozygotic twins with inflammatory bowel disease. TCRdb re-called the 5' RACE reads and shows each CDR3 protein once, DNA omitted. Its table records some 89,000 distinct CDR3 sequences. Material: blood. These receptors all come from a human donor with ulcerative colitis or Crohn's disease, or a healthy co-twin of an affected twin (not recorded which). Both conserved end residues are part of each CDR3.

V gene	J gene	CDR3 protein
TRBV11-2	TRBJ2-5	CASSLESAGTQYF
TRBV6-1	TRBJ1-6	CASRTTGRENSPLHF
TRBV5-1	TRBJ1-2	CASSPGGGASYGYTF
TRBV20-1	TRBJ1-3	CSARDGSRNTIYF
TRBV11-2	TRBJ2-7	CASSLGMSYEQYF
TRBV19	TRBJ1-1	CASMRRDTEAFF
TRBV3-1	TRBJ2-3	CASSSTILLADTQYF
TRBV5-6	TRBJ1-1	CASRGPGEASDIF
TRBV29-1	TRBJ2-3	CSVRTLLRDTQYF
TRBV12-3/TRBV12-4	TRBJ2-3	CASSRDTFTDTQYF
TRBV3-1	TRBJ1-2	CASSQESSSAYGYTF
TRBV5-4	TRBJ1-1	CASSLRVNTEAFF
TRBV18	TRBJ1-1	CASSLPGLQTDTEAFF
TRBV6-1	TRBJ2-1	CASSPWTGGFSSNEQFF
TRBV10-1	TRBJ1-4	CASSENSATNEKLFF
TRBV4-1	TRBJ1-1	CASSQEGGYGLVSNTEAFF
TRBV5-4	TRBJ2-5	CASRLGGTAGSETQYF
TRBV4-1	TRBJ1-5	CASSQEGYSNQPQHF
TRBV20-1	TRBJ1-6	CSASDRGQGDSPLHF
TRBV12-3/TRBV12-4	TRBJ2-7	CASSSDRAKSYEQYF
TRBV7-6	TRBJ2-7	CASSWALQYEQYF
TRBV16	TRBJ1-1	CASSQTQGIEAFF
TRBV5-1	TRBJ2-2	CASSWDRADNGELFF
TRBV6-5	TRBJ1-1	CASSYSALNTEAFF
TRBV11-2	TRBJ1-2	CASSLAGDYGYTF
TRBV2	TRBJ1-3	CATHGTDYLSGNTIYF
TRBV2	TRBJ1-6	CASSEVPGQGDSPLHF
TRBV6-1	TRBJ1-5	CASSHRGNQPQHF
TRBV15	TRBJ2-1	CATSGGGRDNEQFF
TRBV10-3	TRBJ2-3	CAISPGTPGPDTQYF
TRBV5-1	TRBJ2-3	CASSLFGSSTDTQYF
TRBV7-2	TRBJ1-1	CASSYTGSTEAFF
TRBV5-1	TRBJ2-7	CASSLVYWDRPEDYEQYF
TRBV7-9	TRBJ2-1	CASSGQRGSSYNEQFF
TRBV7-6	TRBJ1-6	CASSLQGADQSPLHF
TRBV6-2/TRBV6-3	TRBJ2-3	CASSRDERVPTDTQYF
TRBV18	TRBJ2-5	CASSPGTPGGTQYF
TRBV25-1	TRBJ2-5	CASSEPTSGTQYF
TRBV5-1	TRBJ2-1	CASSLELGGYNEQFF
TRBV11-1	TRBJ2-2	CASSRSRGTGELFF
TRBV3-1	TRBJ1-1	CASSRGGGASTEAFF
TRBV27	TRBJ1-1	CASSRGPEAFF
TRBV10-2	TRBJ2-1	CASSESEASSYNEQFF
TRBV20-1	TRBJ1-1	CSASSGDYTEAFF
TRBV29-1	TRBJ1-1	CSGDQGQGTEAFF
TRBV24-1	TRBJ2-1	CAIDSPKGEQFF
TRBV7-9	TRBJ1-5	CASSYGDQPQHF
TRBV6-5	TRBJ2-2	CASSYWGGTGELFF